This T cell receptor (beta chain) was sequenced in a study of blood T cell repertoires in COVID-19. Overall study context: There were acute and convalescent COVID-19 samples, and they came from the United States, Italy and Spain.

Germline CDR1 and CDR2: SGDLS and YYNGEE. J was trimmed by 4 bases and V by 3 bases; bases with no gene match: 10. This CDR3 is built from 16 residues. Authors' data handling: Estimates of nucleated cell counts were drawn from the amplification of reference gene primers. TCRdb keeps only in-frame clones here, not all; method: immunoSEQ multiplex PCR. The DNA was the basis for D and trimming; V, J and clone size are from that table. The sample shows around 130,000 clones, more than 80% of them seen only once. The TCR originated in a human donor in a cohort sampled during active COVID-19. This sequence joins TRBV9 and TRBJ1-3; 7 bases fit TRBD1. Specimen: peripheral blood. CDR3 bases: TGTGCCAGCAGCGCCCTTCCGAGACAGGGAGGAAACACCATATATTTT. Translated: CASSALPRQGGNTIYF.